One and the same sample provided the 21 T cell receptor beta chains below, sequenced in a study of cytomegalovirus exposure and HLA in healthy donors. PCR was performed using 60 Vbeta and 13 Jbeta primers. Produced via immunoSEQ multiplex PCR; TCRdb's table is partial and in-frame only. The sample includes 130,000 or so clones, around 83% seen only once; the top ten take 6.7%. Sequencing was done on a sample of PBMCs. All receptors come from a woman in her twenties or thirties in good health and CMV-seropositive.

This chain links TRBV30 with TRBJ1-2, with 7 bases aligning to TRBD1. The CDR3 spans 13 residues. After removal of 1 base from V and 4 bases from J, the junction contained 3 bases not matched to a gene. The germline V gene has CDR1 GTSNPN and CDR2 SVGIG (reference sequence). The CDR3 DNA reads TGTGCCTGGAGTGGAACAGGGGTCTATGGCTACACCTTC. It yields the protein CAWSGTGVYGYTF.

The J gene is TRBJ2-1, the V gene TRBV11-1; D is unresolved. Germline values: CDR1 SGHAT, CDR2 FQDESV (reference sequence). CDR3 length: 15 amino acids. The germline V and J ends were trimmed by 0 bases and 0 bases, with 6 bases remaining between them. The CDR3 region has the DNA TGTGCCAGCAGCTTAGCCAGTCCCTCCTACAATGAGCAGTTCTTC. Protein sequence: CASSLASPSYNEQFF.

The V call is TRBV2, the J call TRBJ1-2; 9 bases agree with TRBD1. The germline CDR1 and CDR2 sequences are SNHLY and FYNNEI. V dropped 6 bases and J dropped 8; count of bases not matched to a gene: 10. This CDR3 is built from 14 residues. CDR3 protein: CASSIWDRAGGYTF. Written as DNA, the CDR3 is TGTGCCAGCAGCATTTGGGACAGGGCGGGGGGCTACACCTTC.

Written as DNA, the CDR3 is TGCGCCAGCAGCCCAACTCCACTCGGACAGGGGAACACTGAAGCTTTCTTT. It specifies CASSPTPLGQGNTEAFF. The gene calls are TRBV5-1 and TRBJ1-1; 8 nucleotides line up with TRBD1. V gave up 4 bases and J gave up 1 base; unmatched junction bases: 12. The CDR3 spans 17 residues. Germline V gives CDR1 SGHRS, CDR2 YFSETQ.

The chain employs TRBV4-1 and TRBJ2-7; TRBD2 aligns across 9 bases. The CDR3 is 18 residues long. CDR1 is MGHRA, CDR2 YSYEKL, per germline. V dropped 1 base and J dropped 4; count of bases not matched to a gene: 14. The chain's CDR3 is CASSQGRIGGRAEYEQYF. For the CDR3, the DNA is TGCGCCAGCAGCCAAGGGAGAATTGGCGGGAGGGCCGAGTACGAGCAGTACTTC.

The rearrangement joins TRBV5-1 to TRBJ2-3, with 7 bases that match TRBD2. CDR3 length: 16 residues. Germline V lookup: CDR1 SGHRS, CDR2 YFSETQ. The junction had 11 bases not matched to a gene; V was cut back by 4 bases and J by 3 bases. As DNA, the CDR3 is TGCGCCAGCAGCCCCGTGGGGAGGGGCAGAACAGATACGCAGTATTTT. This sequence encodes CASSPVGRGRTDTQYF.

The J gene is TRBJ2-7, the V gene TRBV4-1, with TRBD1 identical over 7 bases. CDR1 MGHRA and CDR2 YSYEKL come from the germline V gene. The CDR3 contains 14 residues. Trimming at V came to 3 bases and at J to 1 base, leaving 3 bases not matched to a gene. Here the CDR3 reads CASSHPGQSYEQYF. For the CDR3, the DNA is TGCGCCAGCAGCCATCCGGGACAGTCCTACGAGCAGTACTTC.

This chain joins TRBV4-1 and TRBJ2-4, with a weak D call TRBD2 (6 bases). V gave up 0 bases and J gave up 6 bases, with 12 bases separating them. This CDR3 comprises 15 residues. Looked up from germline, CDR1 is MGHRA and CDR2 is YSYEKL. CDR3 in amino acids: CASSQEGAGGNIQYF. CDR3 nucleotides: TGCGCCAGCAGCCAAGAGGGCGCCGGGGGAAACATTCAGTACTTC.

The chain employs TRBV30 and TRBJ1-2; TRBD1 is a possible D gene (6 bases). Germline V gives CDR1 GTSNPN, CDR2 SVGIG (reference sequence). This CDR3 region has 13 residues. Trimming left V 7 bases short and J 4 bases short, with 16 bases between. CDR3 amino acids: CAFPDRISYGYTF. CDR3 nucleotides: TGTGCCTTCCCCGACAGGATTAGCTATGGCTACACCTTC.

V is TRBV30 and J is TRBJ1-2, with D uncertain. Germline V CDR1 and CDR2: GTSNPN, SVGIG (reference sequence). V lost 5 bases and J lost 4, with 14 bases in between. The CDR3 runs to 13 residues. DNA for the CDR3: TGTGCCTGGGCAAGGCAGGAGGCCTATGGCTACACCTTC. Residues: CAWARQEAYGYTF.

In this sample, this clone turned up once. This chain links TRBV28 with TRBJ2-7; 10 bases are a match to TRBD2. V trimming: 2 bases; J trimming: 5 bases; junction bases outside the gene matches: 9. The CDR3 is 16 amino acids. Per germline, CDR1 MDHEN and CDR2 SYDVKM. CDR3 sequence reads: CASSLVAGGTGNEQYF. DNA of the CDR3: TGTGCCAGCAGTTTAGTAGCGGGAGGCACGGGGAACGAGCAGTACTTC. Full variable domain (rest looked up from reference TRBV28 and TRBJ2-7): DVKVTQSSRYLVKRTGEKVFLECVQDMDHENMFWYRQDPGLGLRLIYFSYDVKMKEKGDIPEGYSVSREKKERFSLILESASTNQTSMYLCASSLVAGGTGNEQYFGPGTRLTVT.

This clone was picked up one time. The CDR3 sequence: CASSLNTQGYNEQFF. The CDR3 coding sequence is TGCGCCAGCAGCTTGAACACTCAGGGGTACAATGAGCAGTTCTTC. This chain uses TRBV5-1 with TRBJ2-1; D is perhaps TRBD1 (6 bases). The CDR3 totals 15 residues. CDR1 is SGHRS, CDR2 YFSETQ, per germline. The V and J ends lost 1 base and 4 bases respectively, with 12 bases between them.

The CDR3 loop reads CASSLGQGDTIYF. CDR3 nucleotides: TGTGCCAGCAGTTTGGGGCAGGGGGACACCATATATTTT. This chain joins TRBV28 and TRBJ1-3, with 7 bases lining up with TRBD1. The CDR3 loop spans 13 amino acids. CDR1 and CDR2 (germline): MDHEN, SYDVKM. V trimming: 3 bases; J trimming: 8 bases; junction bases outside the gene matches: 4.

This clone was seen more than once but under ten times. This rearrangement joins TRBV7-2 to TRBJ1-4; D perhaps matches TRBD1 (5 bases). V was trimmed by 3 bases and J by 8 bases, leaving 7 bases between them. Germline CDR1 and CDR2: SGHTA and FQGNSA. The CDR3 spans 12 residues. The CDR3 DNA reads TGTGCCAGCAGCTTTAGGGGCGAAAAACTGTTTTTT. It yields the protein CASSFRGEKLFF.

V gene TRBV4-1 combines with J gene TRBJ2-2; D might be TRBD2 (6 bases). Germline CDR1 and CDR2: MGHRA and YSYEKL. Trimming stripped 1 base from V and 3 bases from J, with 15 bases between. CDR3 length: 17 amino acids. The CDR3 DNA is TGCGCCAGCAGCCAAGCCACGCTGGGACTTCACACCGGGGAGCTGTTTTTT. This codes for CASSQATLGLHTGELFF.

This sequence joins TRBV15 and TRBJ1-3, with a tentative D call TRBD1 (5 bases). In germline, CDR1 is LNHNV, CDR2 YYDKDF (reference sequence). The CDR3 consists of 16 residues. Trimming took 1 base from V and 0 from J, leaving 10 bases between them. The CDR3 sequence is CATSRGQSFSGNTIYF. The DNA of the CDR3 is TGTGCCACCAGCAGAGGACAGTCTTTCTCTGGAAACACCATATATTTT. Supplemented by reference TRBV15 and TRBJ1-3, the full variable domain reads DAMVIQNPRYQVTQFGKPVTLSCSQTLNHNVMYWYQQKSSQAPKLLFHYYDKDFNNEADTPDNFQSRRPNTSFCFLDIRSPGLGDTAMYLCATSRGQSFSGNTIYFGEGSWLTVV.

V and J are TRBV5-6 and TRBJ2-7; D may be TRBD1 (5 bases). Germline V lookup: CDR1 SGHDT, CDR2 YYEEEE. The CDR3 totals 14 residues. Trimming took 2 bases from V and 2 from J, leaving 11 bases between them. In DNA, the CDR3 is TGTGCCAGCAGCTTCGGCCAGGGAACCTACGAGCAGTACTTC. Translating it yields CASSFGQGTYEQYF.

The chain recombines TRBV18 with TRBJ2-3; maybe TRBD1 (5 bases). There are 13 residues in the CDR3. Germline-derived CDR1 and CDR2 are KGHSH and LQKENI. Trimming took 6 bases from V and 5 from J, leaving 12 bases between them. This CDR3 reads CASSSRREDTQYF. CDR3 bases: TGTGCCAGCTCGTCCCGCAGGGAAGATACGCAGTATTTT.

This clone was observed a single time. The chain carries TRBV15 and TRBJ2-7; 7 nucleotides align to TRBD1. The CDR3 is 16 residues long. V lost 1 base to trimming and J lost 2 bases; unmatched junction nucleotides: 8. CDR1 and CDR2 from the germline V gene are LNHNV and YYDKDF (reference sequence). CDR3: CATSRVPGTDPYEQYF. Here the CDR3 DNA reads TGTGCCACCAGCAGAGTTCCCGGGACAGATCCCTACGAGCAGTACTTC.

This chain uses TRBV28 with TRBJ1-5, with 7 bases aligning to TRBD1. The V gene end was trimmed by 6 bases and the J gene end by 2 bases; junction bases not matched to a gene: 7. The CDR3 extends over 15 amino acids. CDR1 MDHEN and CDR2 SYDVKM come from the germline V gene. The CDR3 region is CASSSPQGGNQPQHF. CDR3 nucleotides: TGTGCCAGCAGCTCACCTCAGGGGGGCAATCAGCCCCAGCATTTT. The entire variable domain, with the rest obtained from reference TRBV28 and TRBJ1-5, is as follows: DVKVTQSSRYLVKRTGEKVFLECVQDMDHENMFWYRQDPGLGLRLIYFSYDVKMKEKGDIPEGYSVSREKKERFSLILESASTNQTSMYLCASSSPQGGNQPQHFGDGTRLSIL.

The chain is built from TRBV28 and TRBJ1-2; 12 bases fit TRBD1. Trimming took 4 bases from V and 4 from J; bases not matched to a gene: 10. In germline, CDR1 is MDHEN, CDR2 SYDVKM. This CDR3 has 17 amino acids. The CDR3, as DNA: TGTGCCAGCAGTTCCCCGGGACAGGGGGCCCCTAGCTATGGCTACACCTTC. It encodes CASSSPGQGAPSYGYTF.